This is a list of T cell receptor beta chains from one sample in a study of beta chain features in type 1 diabetes. Sequencing was performed with immunoSEQ multiplex PCR; in TCRdb, only in-frame clones are kept and a portion is missing. This table has 600,000 to 750,000 clones, around 11% appearing once. The material sequenced was naive CD4+ T cells from blood. Receptor source: a man aged 30 to 45 with type 1 diabetes. CDR3s include the opening cysteine and the closing phenylalanine or tryptophan. The D gene is left open where the match is weak. Where a row states a size, it is once, few, many or the class of an expanded clone; other rows omit it.

TRBV14	TRBJ2-5	.	few	CASSFLEETQYF	TGTGCCAGCAGCTTCTTAGAGGAGACCCAGTACTTC
TRBV6-5	TRBJ2-7	.	.	CASSLTGYEQYF	TGTGCCAGCAGTCTCACCGGCTACGAGCAGTACTTC
TRBV28	TRBJ1-5	TRBD1	few	CASSLGRGFEAFNQPQHF	TGTGCCAGCAGTTTAGGCAGGGGGTTCGAAGCATTCAATCAGCCCCAGCATTTT
TRBV29-1	TRBJ2-5	TRBD1	.	CSALGQGSGETQYF	TGCAGCGCTCTCGGACAGGGGAGCGGCGAGACCCAGTACTTC
TRBV27	TRBJ1-2	.	few	CASSFTGTLDYGYTF	TGTGCCAGCAGCTTTACCGGGACACTTGATTATGGCTACACCTTC
TRBV25-1	TRBJ2-3	.	few	CASSTPLGQGSTDTQYF	TGTGCCAGCAGTACCCCCCTTGGGCAGGGGAGCACAGATACGCAGTATTTT
TRBV4-3	TRBJ1-4	.	.	CASSQDRAQGEKLFF	TGCGCCAGCAGCCAAGATCGGGCCCAGGGAGAAAAACTGTTTTTT
TRBV5-6	TRBJ2-3	.	.	CASSFLGLDTQYF	TGTGCCAGCAGCTTCCTAGGGTTAGATACGCAGTATTTT
TRBV29-1	TRBJ2-3	.	.	CSAARGTITGPRTDTQYF	TGCAGCGCCGCTCGGGGGACCATTACGGGGCCCCGGACAGATACGCAGTATTTT
TRBV5-4	TRBJ1-1	.	.	CASSPGVNTEAFF	TGTGCCAGCAGCCCTGGGGTGAACACTGAAGCTTTCTTT
TRBV4-2	TRBJ1-4	.	.	CASSQGQEGEKLFF	TGTGCCAGCAGCCAAGGACAGGAGGGTGAAAAACTGTTTTTT
TRBV5-1	TRBJ2-3	.	few	CASSSDKRQFSTDTQYF	TGCGCCAGCAGCTCAGACAAACGACAGTTTAGCACAGATACGCAGTATTTT
TRBV19	TRBJ2-3	.	few	CASSIPGAGTDTQYF	TGTGCCAGTAGTATCCCGGGGGCTGGCACAGATACGCAGTATTTT
TRBV12-5	TRBJ2-3	.	.	CASGLGDYEADTQYF	TGTGCTAGTGGTTTGGGCGACTACGAGGCAGATACGCAGTATTTT
TRBV5-1	TRBJ1-2	.	few	CASSLDAGTEINYGYTF	TGCGCCAGCAGCTTGGACGCCGGGACGGAAATTAACTATGGCTACACCTTC
TRBV5-6	TRBJ2-7	.	.	CASSLAPPGVYEQYF	TGTGCCAGCAGCTTGGCCCCACCGGGCGTCTACGAGCAGTACTTC
TRBV18	TRBJ1-1	.	.	CASSPQDENTEAFF	TGTGCCAGCTCACCACAGGACGAGAACACTGAAGCTTTCTTT
TRBV28	TRBJ1-2	TRBD1	.	CASSFLLTGAVLNSYTF	TGTGCCAGCAGTTTCCTCCTTACAGGGGCGGTTTTGAATTCCTACACCTTC
TRBV7-2	TRBJ1-1	.	.	CASSPQIMNTEAFF	TGTGCCAGCAGCCCACAGATAATGAACACTGAAGCTTTCTTT
TRBV30	TRBJ2-3	.	few	CAWSVSGSLKF	TGTGCCTGGAGTGTTTCGGGTAGCTTAAAGTTT
TRBV4-2	TRBJ2-3	.	.	CASSQDPSSTDTQYF	TGTGCCAGCAGCCAAGATCCTAGTAGCACAGATACGCAGTATTTT
TRBV4-2	TRBJ2-1	.	.	CASSRSPDRYNEQFF	TGTGCCAGCAGCCGCTCCCCGGACAGATACAATGAGCAGTTCTTC
TRBV7-9	TRBJ2-7	TRBD1	.	CASSGYRDSYEQYF	TGTGCCAGCAGCGGTTACCGGGACAGCTACGAGCAGTACTTC
TRBV2	TRBJ2-4	.	few	CASRRAGDGNIQYF	TGTGCCAGCAGGCGAGCAGGGGACGGAAACATTCAGTACTTC
TRBV11-1	TRBJ2-1	TRBD1	few	CASSSGTGPYNEQFF	TGTGCCAGCAGTTCCGGGACAGGACCCTACAATGAGCAGTTCTTC
TRBV6-6	TRBJ1-1	.	.	CASSYQLMNTEAFF	TGTGCCAGCAGTTACCAGCTTATGAACACTGAAGCTTTCTTT
TRBV7-2	TRBJ1-4	.	.	CASSWPGGTTNEKLFF	TGTGCCAGCAGCTGGCCCGGAGGGACAACTAATGAAAAACTGTTTTTT
TRBV6-1	TRBJ2-7	.	few	CATIGSGSSYEQYF	TGTGCCACCATAGGATCCGGTAGCTCCTACGAGCAGTACTTC
TRBV30	TRBJ1-2	.	.	CAWSLSYGYTF	TGTGCCTGGAGTCTGAGCTATGGCTACACCTTC
TRBV5-1	TRBJ1-1	.	.	CASSLDQGSTEAFF	TGCGCCAGCAGCTTGGATCAGGGGAGCACTGAAGCTTTCTTT
TRBV14	TRBJ2-2	.	.	CASSQAPYPNTGELFF	TGTGCCAGCAGCCAAGCCCCCTACCCGAACACCGGGGAGCTGTTTTTT
TRBV4-2	TRBJ1-2	.	few	CASSLGFSATTNYGYTF	TGTGCCAGCAGCCTAGGCTTTTCCGCTACAACTAACTATGGCTACACCTTC
TRBV4-1	TRBJ2-7	.	once	CASSLGTGISYEQYF	TGCGCCAGCAGCCTCGGGACGGGCATCTCCTACGAGCAGTACTTC
TRBV4-3	TRBJ2-7	TRBD2	.	CASSQGEGPYEQYF	TGCGCCAGCAGCCAGGGGGAGGGACCCTACGAGCAGTACTTC
TRBV4-2	TRBJ1-2	.	few	CASSQGTANLYGYTF	TGTGCCAGCAGCCAAGGGACAGCTAACCTCTATGGCTACACCTTC
TRBV12-5	TRBJ2-1	TRBD2	.	CASKLRLALSSYNEQFF	TGTGCTAGTAAATTGCGACTAGCGCTTAGCTCCTACAATGAGCAGTTCTTC
TRBV5-6	TRBJ1-1	.	few	CASSGPGPVMNTEAFF	TGTGCCAGCAGCGGACCGGGACCGGTAATGAACACTGAAGCTTTCTTT
TRBV4-3	TRBJ2-4	TRBD1	.	CASSPTGQGIQYF	TGCGCCAGCAGCCCGACGGGACAGGGTATTCAGTACTTC
TRBV6-5	TRBJ2-6	.	.	CASSQGFSGANVLTF	TGTGCCAGCAGTCAGGGGTTCTCTGGGGCCAACGTCCTGACTTTC
TRBV9	TRBJ1-1	.	.	CASSTSGTGNTEAFF	TGTGCCAGCAGCACTTCCGGGACGGGGAACACTGAAGCTTTCTTT
TRBV7-9	TRBJ2-1	.	.	CASSLVDSRNEQFF	TGTGCCAGCAGCTTAGTCGACAGCCGGAATGAGCAGTTCTTC